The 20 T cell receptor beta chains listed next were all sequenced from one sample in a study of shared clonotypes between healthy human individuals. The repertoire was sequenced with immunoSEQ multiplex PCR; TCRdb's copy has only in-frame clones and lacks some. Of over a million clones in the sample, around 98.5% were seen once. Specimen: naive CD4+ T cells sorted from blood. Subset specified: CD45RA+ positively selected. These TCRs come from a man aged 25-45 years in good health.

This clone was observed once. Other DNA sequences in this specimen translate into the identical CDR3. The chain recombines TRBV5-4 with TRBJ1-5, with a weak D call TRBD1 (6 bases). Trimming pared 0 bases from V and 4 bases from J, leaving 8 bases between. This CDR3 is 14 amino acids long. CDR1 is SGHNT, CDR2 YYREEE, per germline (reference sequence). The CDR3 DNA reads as TGTGCCAGCAGCTTGGATAGGGGGAATCAGCCCCAGCATTTT. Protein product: CASSLDRGNQPQHF.

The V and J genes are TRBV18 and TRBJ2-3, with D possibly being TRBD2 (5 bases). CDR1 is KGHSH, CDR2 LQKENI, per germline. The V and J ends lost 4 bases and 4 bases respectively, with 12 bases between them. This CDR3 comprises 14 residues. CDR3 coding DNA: TGTGCCAGCTCACTCGGGGTCCCGCCAGATACGCAGTATTTT. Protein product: CASSLGVPPDTQYF.

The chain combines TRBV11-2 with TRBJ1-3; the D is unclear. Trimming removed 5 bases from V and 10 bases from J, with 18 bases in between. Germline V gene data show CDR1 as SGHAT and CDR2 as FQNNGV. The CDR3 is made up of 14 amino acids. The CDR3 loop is CASSPVKGKGTIYF. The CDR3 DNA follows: TGTGCCAGCAGCCCTGTGAAGGGTAAAGGAACCATATATTTT.

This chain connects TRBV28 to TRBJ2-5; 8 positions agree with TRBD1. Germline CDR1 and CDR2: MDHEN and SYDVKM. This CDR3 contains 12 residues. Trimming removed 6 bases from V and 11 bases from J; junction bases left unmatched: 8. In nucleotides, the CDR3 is TGTGCCAGCAGAACCGGGACAGGCATACAGTACTTC. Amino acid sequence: CASRTGTGIQYF.

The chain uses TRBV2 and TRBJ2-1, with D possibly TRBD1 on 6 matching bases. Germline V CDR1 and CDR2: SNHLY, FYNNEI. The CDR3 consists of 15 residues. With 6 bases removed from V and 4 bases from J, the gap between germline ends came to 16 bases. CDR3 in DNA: TGTGCCAGCAGCGCCGCAACAGGGACATACAATGAGCAGTTCTTC. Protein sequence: CASSAATGTYNEQFF.

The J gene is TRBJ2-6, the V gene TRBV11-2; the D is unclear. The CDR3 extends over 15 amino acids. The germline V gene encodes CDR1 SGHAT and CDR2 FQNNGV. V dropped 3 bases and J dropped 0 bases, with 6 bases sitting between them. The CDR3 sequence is CASSFGSSGANVLTF. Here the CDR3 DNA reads TGTGCCAGCAGCTTCGGTAGCTCTGGGGCCAACGTCCTGACTTTC. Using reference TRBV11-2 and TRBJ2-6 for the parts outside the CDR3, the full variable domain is EAGVAQSPRYKIIEKRQSVAFWCNPISGHATLYWYQQILGQGPKLLIQFQNNGVVDDSQLPKDRFSAERLKGVDSTLKIQPAKLEDSAVYLCASSFGSSGANVLTFGAGSRLTVL.

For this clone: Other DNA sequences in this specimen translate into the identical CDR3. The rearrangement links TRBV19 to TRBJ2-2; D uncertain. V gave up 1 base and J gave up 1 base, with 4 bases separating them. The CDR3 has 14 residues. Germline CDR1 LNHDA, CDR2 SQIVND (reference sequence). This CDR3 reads CASSIGGNTGELFF. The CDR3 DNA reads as TGTGCCAGTAGTATAGGAGGGAACACCGGGGAGCTGTTTTTT.

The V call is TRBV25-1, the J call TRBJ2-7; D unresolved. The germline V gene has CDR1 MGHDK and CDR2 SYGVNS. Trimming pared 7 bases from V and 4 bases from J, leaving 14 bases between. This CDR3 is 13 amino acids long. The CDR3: CASTGPYSYEQYF. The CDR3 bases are TGTGCCAGCACCGGGCCGTATTCGTACGAGCAGTACTTC.

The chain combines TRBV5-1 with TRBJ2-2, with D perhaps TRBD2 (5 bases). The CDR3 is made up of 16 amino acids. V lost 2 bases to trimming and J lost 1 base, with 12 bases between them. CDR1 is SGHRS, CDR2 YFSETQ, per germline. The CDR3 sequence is CASSFSDSMNTGELFF. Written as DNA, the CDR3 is TGCGCCAGCAGCTTCTCGGACTCTATGAACACCGGGGAGCTGTTTTTT.

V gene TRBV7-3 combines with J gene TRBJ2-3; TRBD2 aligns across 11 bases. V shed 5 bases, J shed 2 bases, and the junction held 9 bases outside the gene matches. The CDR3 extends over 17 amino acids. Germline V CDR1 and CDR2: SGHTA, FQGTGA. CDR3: CASSRTGTSGSTDTQYF. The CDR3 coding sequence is TGTGCCAGCAGCCGAACGGGGACTAGCGGCTCCACAGATACGCAGTATTTT. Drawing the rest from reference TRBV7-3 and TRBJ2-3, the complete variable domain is GAGVSQTPSNKVTEKGKYVELRCDPISGHTALYWYRQSLGQGPEFLIYFQGTGAADDSGLPNDRFFAVRPEGSVSTLKIQRTERGDSAVYLCASSRTGTSGSTDTQYFGPGTRLTVL.

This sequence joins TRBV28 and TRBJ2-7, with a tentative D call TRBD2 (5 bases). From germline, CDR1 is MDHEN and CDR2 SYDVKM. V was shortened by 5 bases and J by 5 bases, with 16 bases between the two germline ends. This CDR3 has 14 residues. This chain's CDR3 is CASSTRGAVDEQYF. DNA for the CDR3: TGTGCCAGCAGTACCCGGGGAGCTGTGGACGAGCAGTACTTC.

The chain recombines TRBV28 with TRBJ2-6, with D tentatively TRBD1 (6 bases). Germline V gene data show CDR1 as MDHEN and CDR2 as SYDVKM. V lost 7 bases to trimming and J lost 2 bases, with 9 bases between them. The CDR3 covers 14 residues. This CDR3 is CASNTGPGANVLTF. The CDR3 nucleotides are TGTGCCAGCAATACAGGGCCTGGGGCCAACGTCCTGACTTTC.

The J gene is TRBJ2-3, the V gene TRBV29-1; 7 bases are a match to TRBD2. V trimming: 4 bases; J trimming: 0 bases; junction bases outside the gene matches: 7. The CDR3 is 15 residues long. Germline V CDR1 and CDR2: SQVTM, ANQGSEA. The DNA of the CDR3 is TGCAGCGTTGCCTCGGGGGGATACAGCACAGATACGCAGTATTTT. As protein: CSVASGGYSTDTQYF.

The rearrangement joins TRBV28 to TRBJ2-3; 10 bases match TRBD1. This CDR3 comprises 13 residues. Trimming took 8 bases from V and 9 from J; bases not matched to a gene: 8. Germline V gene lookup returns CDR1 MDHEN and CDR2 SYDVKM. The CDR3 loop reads CASGTGVLATQYF. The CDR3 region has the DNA TGTGCCAGCGGGACAGGGGTCTTGGCGACGCAGTATTTT.

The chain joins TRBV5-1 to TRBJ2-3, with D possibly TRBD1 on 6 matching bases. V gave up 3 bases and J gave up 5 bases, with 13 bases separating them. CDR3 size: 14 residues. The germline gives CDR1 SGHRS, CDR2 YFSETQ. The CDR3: CASSSQGQVDTQYF. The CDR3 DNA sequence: TGCGCCAGCAGCTCTCAGGGGCAGGTAGATACGCAGTATTTT.

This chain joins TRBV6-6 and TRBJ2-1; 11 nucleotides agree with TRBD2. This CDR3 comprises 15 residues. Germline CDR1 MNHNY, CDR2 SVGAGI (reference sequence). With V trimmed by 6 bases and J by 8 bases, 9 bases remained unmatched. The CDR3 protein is CASRSSGRSGDEQFF. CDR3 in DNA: TGTGCCAGCAGATCTAGCGGGAGGTCCGGGGATGAGCAGTTCTTC.

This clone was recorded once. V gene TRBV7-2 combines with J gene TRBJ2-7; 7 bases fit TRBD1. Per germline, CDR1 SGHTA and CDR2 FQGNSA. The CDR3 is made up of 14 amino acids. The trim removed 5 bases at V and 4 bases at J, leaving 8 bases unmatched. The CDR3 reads CASSGRTGSYEQYF. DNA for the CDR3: TGTGCCAGCAGCGGTAGGACAGGCTCTTACGAGCAGTACTTC.

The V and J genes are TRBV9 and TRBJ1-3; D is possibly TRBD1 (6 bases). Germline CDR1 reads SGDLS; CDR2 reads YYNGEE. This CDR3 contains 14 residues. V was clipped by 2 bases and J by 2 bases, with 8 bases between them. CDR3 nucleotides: TGTGCCAGCAGCGTCGACAGGACTGGAAACACCATATATTTT. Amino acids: CASSVDRTGNTIYF.

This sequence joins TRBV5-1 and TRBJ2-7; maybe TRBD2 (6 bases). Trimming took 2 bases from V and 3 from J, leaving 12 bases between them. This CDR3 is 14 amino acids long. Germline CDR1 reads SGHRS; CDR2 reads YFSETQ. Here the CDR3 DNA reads TGCGCCAGCAGCTTCACTAGCACAAACTACGAGCAGTACTTC. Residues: CASSFTSTNYEQYF. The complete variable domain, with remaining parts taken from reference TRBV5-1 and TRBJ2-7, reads KAGVTQTPRYLIKTRGQQVTLSCSPISGHRSVSWYQQTPGQGLQFLFEYFSETQRNKGNFPGRFSGRQFSNSRSEMNVSTLELGDSALYLCASSFTSTNYEQYFGPGTRLTVT.

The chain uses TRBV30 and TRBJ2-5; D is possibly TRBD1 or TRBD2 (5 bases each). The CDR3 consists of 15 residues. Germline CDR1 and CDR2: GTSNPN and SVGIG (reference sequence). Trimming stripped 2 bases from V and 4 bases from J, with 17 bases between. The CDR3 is CAWSSPGAAGETQYF. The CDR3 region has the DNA TGTGCCTGGAGTTCTCCCGGGGCGGCGGGAGAGACCCAGTACTTC.